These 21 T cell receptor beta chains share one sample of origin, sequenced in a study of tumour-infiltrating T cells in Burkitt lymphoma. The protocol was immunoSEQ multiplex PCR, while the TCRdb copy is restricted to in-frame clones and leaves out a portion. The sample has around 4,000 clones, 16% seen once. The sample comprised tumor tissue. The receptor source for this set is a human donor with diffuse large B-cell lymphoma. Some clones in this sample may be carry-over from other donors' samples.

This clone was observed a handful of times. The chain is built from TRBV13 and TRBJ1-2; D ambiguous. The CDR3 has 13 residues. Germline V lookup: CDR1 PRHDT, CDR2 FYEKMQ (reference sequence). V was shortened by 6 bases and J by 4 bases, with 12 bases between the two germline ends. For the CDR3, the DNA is TGTGCCAGCAGATATGGACGCTTCTATGGCTACACCTTC. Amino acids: CASRYGRFYGYTF.

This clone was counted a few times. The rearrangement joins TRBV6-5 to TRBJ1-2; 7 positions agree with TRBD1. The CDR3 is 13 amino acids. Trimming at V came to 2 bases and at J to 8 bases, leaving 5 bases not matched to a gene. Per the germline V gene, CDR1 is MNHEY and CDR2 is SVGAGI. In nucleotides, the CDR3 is TGTGCCAGCAGTTACACTAGGGGGCAAGGCTACACCTTC. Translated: CASSYTRGQGYTF.

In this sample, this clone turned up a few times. The CDR3 here is CASSQGLAGGGAEQFF. The CDR3 DNA reads TGTGCCAGCAGCCAGGGACTAGCGGGAGGTGGGGCTGAGCAGTTCTTC. The rearrangement joins TRBV7-6 to TRBJ2-1; TRBD2 matches at 15 bases. The CDR3 length is 16 residues. J was trimmed by 9 bases and V by 5 bases; bases with no gene match: 8. CDR1 is SGHVS, CDR2 FNYEAQ, per germline.

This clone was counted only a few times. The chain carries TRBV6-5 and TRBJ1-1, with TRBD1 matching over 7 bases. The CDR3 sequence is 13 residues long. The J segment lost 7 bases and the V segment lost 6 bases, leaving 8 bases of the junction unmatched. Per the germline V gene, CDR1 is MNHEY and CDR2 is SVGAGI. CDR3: CASSPVRDSEAFF. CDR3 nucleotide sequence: TGTGCCAGCAGCCCGGTGAGGGACAGTGAAGCTTTCTTT.

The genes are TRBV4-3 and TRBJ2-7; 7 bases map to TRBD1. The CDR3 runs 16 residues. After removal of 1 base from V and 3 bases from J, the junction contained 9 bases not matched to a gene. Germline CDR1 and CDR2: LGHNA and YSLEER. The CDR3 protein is CASSQGVSGTDYEQYF. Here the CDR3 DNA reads TGCGCCAGCAGCCAAGGCGTATCCGGGACAGACTACGAGCAGTACTTC.

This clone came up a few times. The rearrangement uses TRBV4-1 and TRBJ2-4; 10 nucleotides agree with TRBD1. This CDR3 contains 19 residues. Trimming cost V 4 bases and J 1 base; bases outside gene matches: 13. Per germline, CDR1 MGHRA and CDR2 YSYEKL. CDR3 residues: CASSPKRDRGDGAKNIQYF. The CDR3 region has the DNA TGCGCCAGCAGCCCTAAACGGGACAGGGGTGATGGGGCCAAAAACATTCAGTACTTC.

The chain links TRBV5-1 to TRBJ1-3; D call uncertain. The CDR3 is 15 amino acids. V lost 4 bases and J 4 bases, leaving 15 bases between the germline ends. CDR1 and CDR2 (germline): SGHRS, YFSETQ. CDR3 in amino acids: CASSGPGLRGNTIYF. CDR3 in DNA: TGCGCCAGCAGCGGGCCGGGGTTGCGAGGAAACACCATATATTTT.

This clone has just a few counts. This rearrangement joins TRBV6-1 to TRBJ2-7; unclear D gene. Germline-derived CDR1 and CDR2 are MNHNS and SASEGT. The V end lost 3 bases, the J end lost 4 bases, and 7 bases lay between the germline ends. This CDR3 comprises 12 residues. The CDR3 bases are TGTGCCAGCAGTGATCCGCAATACGAGCAGTACTTC. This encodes CASSDPQYEQYF.

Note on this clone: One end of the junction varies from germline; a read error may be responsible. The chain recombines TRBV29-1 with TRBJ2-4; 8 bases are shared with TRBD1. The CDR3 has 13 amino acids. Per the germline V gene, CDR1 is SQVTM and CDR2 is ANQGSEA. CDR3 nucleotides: TGCAGCGTTGACGACAGGGGAAAAAGCATTCAGTACTTC. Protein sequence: CSVDDRGKSIQYF.

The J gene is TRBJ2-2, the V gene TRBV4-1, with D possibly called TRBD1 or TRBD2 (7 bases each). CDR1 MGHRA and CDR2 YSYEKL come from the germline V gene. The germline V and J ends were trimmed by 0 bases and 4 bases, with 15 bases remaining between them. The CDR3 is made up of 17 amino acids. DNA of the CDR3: TGCGCCAGCAGCCAAGATCAGGGGGGGGCATTCACCGGGGAGCTGTTTTTT. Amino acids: CASSQDQGGAFTGELFF.

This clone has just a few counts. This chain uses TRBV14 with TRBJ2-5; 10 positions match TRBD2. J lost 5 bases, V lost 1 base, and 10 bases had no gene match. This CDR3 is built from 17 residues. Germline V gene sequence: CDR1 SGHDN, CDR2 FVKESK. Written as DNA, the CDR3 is TGTGCCAGCAGCCAAGGGCTAGCGGGAGTAGGGGACGAGACCCAGTACTTC. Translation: CASSQGLAGVGDETQYF.

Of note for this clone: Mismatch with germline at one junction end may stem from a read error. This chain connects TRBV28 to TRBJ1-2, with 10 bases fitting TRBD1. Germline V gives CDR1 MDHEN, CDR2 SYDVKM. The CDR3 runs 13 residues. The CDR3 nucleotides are TGTGCCAGCACCATAGGGATCGAGGGACAGGGGCACTTC. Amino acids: CASTIGIEGQGHF.

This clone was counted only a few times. CDR3 residues: CASSYRLAGDTDTQYF. The CDR3 DNA reads TGTGCCAGCAGTTACCGACTAGCGGGAGACACAGATACGCAGTATTTT. This chain uses TRBV6-6 with TRBJ2-3; 12 nucleotides line up with TRBD2. Looked up from germline, CDR1 is MNHNY and CDR2 is SVGAGI (reference sequence). This CDR3 has 16 amino acids. Germline trimming cut 2 bases from V and 2 bases from J; bases unmatched to any gene: 2.

DNA for the CDR3: TGTGCCAGCAGTTCTAGTAGCAATCAGCCCCAGCATTTT. It encodes CASSSSSNQPQHF. The chain has TRBV27 and TRBJ1-5; D is undetermined. Trimming took off 4 bases at V and 0 bases at J, with 4 bases between the two ends. The CDR3 is 13 residues long. Per germline, CDR1 MNHEY and CDR2 SMNVEV (reference sequence).

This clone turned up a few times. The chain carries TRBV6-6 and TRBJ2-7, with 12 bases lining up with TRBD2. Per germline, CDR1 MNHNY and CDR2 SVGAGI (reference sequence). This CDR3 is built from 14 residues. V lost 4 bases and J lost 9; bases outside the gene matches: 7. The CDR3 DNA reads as TGTGCCAGCAGTTTGACTAGCGGGAGTACCGCGCAGTACTTC. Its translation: CASSLTSGSTAQYF.

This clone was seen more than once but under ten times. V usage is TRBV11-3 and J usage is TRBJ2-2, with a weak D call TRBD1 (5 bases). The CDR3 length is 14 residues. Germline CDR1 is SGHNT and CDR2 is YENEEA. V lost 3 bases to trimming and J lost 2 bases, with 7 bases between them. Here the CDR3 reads CASSLTANTGELFF. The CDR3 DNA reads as TGTGCCAGCAGCTTGACAGCCAACACCGGGGAGCTGTTTTTT.

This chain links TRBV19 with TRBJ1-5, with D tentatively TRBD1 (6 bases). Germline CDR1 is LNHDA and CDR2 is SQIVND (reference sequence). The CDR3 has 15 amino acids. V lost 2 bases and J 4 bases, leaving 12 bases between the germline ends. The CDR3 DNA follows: TGTGCCAGTAGTATATTTTCGACAGGTAATCAGCCCCAGCATTTT. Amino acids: CASSIFSTGNQPQHF.

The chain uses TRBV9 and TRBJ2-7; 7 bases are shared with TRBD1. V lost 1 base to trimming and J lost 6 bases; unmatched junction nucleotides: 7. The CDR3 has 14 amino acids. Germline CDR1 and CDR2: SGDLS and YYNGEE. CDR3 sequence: CASSVQGVDGEQYF. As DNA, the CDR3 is TGTGCCAGCAGCGTACAGGGGGTGGATGGCGAGCAGTACTTC.

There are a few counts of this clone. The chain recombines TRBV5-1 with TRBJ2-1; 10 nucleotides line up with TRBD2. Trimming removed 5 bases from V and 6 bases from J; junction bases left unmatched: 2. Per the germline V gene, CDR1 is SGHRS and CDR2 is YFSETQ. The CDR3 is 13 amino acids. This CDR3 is CASRVAGGNEQFF. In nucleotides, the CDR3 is TGCGCCAGCAGGGTAGCGGGAGGCAATGAGCAGTTCTTC.

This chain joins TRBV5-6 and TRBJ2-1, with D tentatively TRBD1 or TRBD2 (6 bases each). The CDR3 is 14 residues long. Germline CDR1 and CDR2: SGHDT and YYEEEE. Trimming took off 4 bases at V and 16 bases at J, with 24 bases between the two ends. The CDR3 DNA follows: TGTGCCAGCAGCCGATCTGGGGGGCGGGCACTTTTCTTCTTC. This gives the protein CASSRSGGRALFFF.

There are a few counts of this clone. The CDR3 DNA is TGTGCCTGGAGTGGCAGCAACGGCTACACCTTC. The encoded protein is CAWSGSNGYTF. This chain uses TRBV30 with TRBJ1-2; D call uncertain. From germline, CDR1 is GTSNPN and CDR2 SVGIG (reference sequence). The CDR3 runs to 11 residues. Trimming shortened V by 1 base and J by 8 bases, and 8 bases separated the two germline ends.